The 23 T cell receptor beta chains reported below all come from one sample, sequenced in a study of radiation and T cells in renal cell carcinoma. Noted time point: blood 2 weeks post-SBRT. Described treatment: 15 Gy SBRT to primary tumor, nephrectomy 4 weeks later. Sequencing used immunoSEQ multiplex PCR; TCRdb keeps in-frame clones, though not all of them. The table includes tens of thousands of clones, just over 75% detected once. Sequenced material: blood, taken from a patient whose treatment included radiotherapy and nephrectomy. These receptors all come from a man aged 55 to 70 with renal cell carcinoma.

This chain connects TRBV2 to TRBJ2-3; possibly TRBD2 for D (7 bases). Trimming left V 6 bases short and J 3 bases short, with 16 bases between. The germline V gene has CDR1 SNHLY and CDR2 FYNNEI. CDR3 length: 15 residues. The CDR3 DNA reads as TGTGCCAGCAGCTTAGGGGGGGGCTTTACAGATACGCAGTATTTT. Its translation is CASSLGGGFTDTQYF.

V and J are TRBV9 and TRBJ2-1; D not resolved. The CDR3 sequence is 15 residues long. V lost 4 bases, J lost 6 bases, and 17 bases lay in between. CDR1 and CDR2 from the germline V gene are SGDLS and YYNGEE. DNA for the CDR3: TGTGCCAGCAGCCCTCGGGTAGCCCCGCCCAATGAGCAGTTCTTC. Its translation: CASSPRVAPPNEQFF. Filled out from reference TRBV9 and TRBJ2-1, the complete variable domain reads DSGVTQTPKHLITATGQRVTLRCSPRSGDLSVYWYQQSLDQGLQFLIQYYNGEERAKGNILERFSAQQFPDLHSELNLSSLELGDSALYFCASSPRVAPPNEQFFGPGTRLTVL.

This chain connects TRBV6-5 to TRBJ2-5; D possibly matches TRBD1 or TRBD2 (6 bases each). Trimming took 6 bases from V and 5 from J, leaving 19 bases between them. Germline V gene lookup returns CDR1 MNHEY and CDR2 SVGAGI. The length of the CDR3 is 15 residues. The CDR3 reads CASRRGAGEAETQYF. In DNA, the CDR3 is TGTGCCAGCAGACGCGGGGCAGGGGAGGCGGAGACCCAGTACTTC.

The chain carries TRBV7-7 and TRBJ2-1, with 7 nucleotides matching TRBD1. This CDR3 region has 13 residues. CDR1 is SSHAT, CDR2 FNYEAQ, per germline (reference sequence). With 5 bases clipped from V and 5 bases from J, the junction kept 3 bases outside the gene matches. In DNA, the CDR3 is TGTGCCAGCAGCCTAGACAGGGACAATGAGCAGTTCTTC. It yields the protein CASSLDRDNEQFF.

The J gene is TRBJ2-1, the V gene TRBV2, with 8 nucleotides matching TRBD2. V was pared by 10 bases and J by 7 bases, with 15 bases of the junction left unmatched. Looked up from germline, CDR1 is SNHLY and CDR2 is FYNNEI. This CDR3 spans 15 amino acids. The CDR3 region is CATQRRGGLLNEQFF. DNA for the CDR3: TGTGCCACCCAGAGACGGGGGGGCCTCTTGAATGAGCAGTTCTTC.

The V gene is TRBV19, the J gene TRBJ1-1; D gene unclear. Per the germline V gene, CDR1 is LNHDA and CDR2 is SQIVND (reference sequence). This CDR3 contains 15 residues. Trimming removed 3 bases from V and 0 bases from J, with 11 bases in between. The CDR3 nucleotides read TGTGCCAGTAGTATGGCAGGCGGCATGAACACTGAAGCTTTCTTT. Translating it yields CASSMAGGMNTEAFF.

This sequence joins TRBV6-5 and TRBJ1-2; 7 positions match TRBD1. The V gene's germline CDR1 is MNHEY and CDR2 SVGAGI. The CDR3 length is 15 residues. The V and J ends lost 0 bases and 3 bases, in that order; junction bases with no gene match: 4. The chain's CDR3 is CASSYSFRGDYGYTF. CDR3 bases: TGTGCCAGCAGTTACTCGTTCAGGGGGGACTATGGCTACACCTTC.

The chain joins TRBV14 to TRBJ2-1, with a weak D call TRBD2 (6 bases). V lost 0 bases and J 6 bases, leaving 9 bases between the germline ends. CDR1 is SGHDN, CDR2 FVKESK, per germline. The CDR3 extends over 14 amino acids. CDR3 DNA sequence: TGTGCCAGCAGCCAAGATATGGGGGGCAATGAGCAGTTCTTC. Translated, it gives CASSQDMGGNEQFF.

This chain connects TRBV19 to TRBJ2-7; D may be TRBD1 or TRBD2 (7 bases each). CDR3 length: 15 residues. The V end was cut by 2 bases, the J end by 2 bases, with 13 bases between. Per germline, CDR1 LNHDA and CDR2 SQIVND (reference sequence). CDR3 residues: CASSIRQGGTYEQYF. In DNA, the CDR3 is TGTGCCAGTAGTATAAGACAGGGAGGGACCTACGAGCAGTACTTC.

The chain uses TRBV11-2 and TRBJ2-3; 7 bases align to TRBD2. The CDR3 sequence is 16 residues long. V was pared by 0 bases and J by 5 bases, with 8 bases of the junction left unmatched. The germline V gene has CDR1 SGHAT and CDR2 FQNNGV. CDR3 nucleotide sequence: TGTGCCAGCAGCTTAGAACAGCGGGGCCTTAAAGATACGCAGTATTTT. Translation gives CASSLEQRGLKDTQYF. Complete variable domain (other parts from reference TRBV11-2 and TRBJ2-3): EAGVAQSPRYKIIEKRQSVAFWCNPISGHATLYWYQQILGQGPKLLIQFQNNGVVDDSQLPKDRFSAERLKGVDSTLKIQPAKLEDSAVYLCASSLEQRGLKDTQYFGPGTRLTVL.

This clone was seen only once. The rearrangement joins TRBV27 to TRBJ2-7; D is uncertain. There are 15 residues in the CDR3. Germline CDR1 is MNHEY and CDR2 is SMNVEV (reference sequence). Between the trimmed V and J ends, which lost 5 bases and 4 bases, there was a span of 18 bases. CDR3 loop: CASSASPGPAYEQYF. The CDR3 nucleotides are TGTGCCAGCAGTGCCTCTCCCGGCCCGGCTTACGAGCAGTACTTC.

The chain has TRBV15 and TRBJ2-3, with no clear D. The CDR3 loop spans 13 amino acids. The germline V and J ends were trimmed by 4 bases and 5 bases, with 10 bases remaining between them. CDR1 and CDR2 (germline): LNHNV, YYDKDF (reference sequence). CDR3 residues: CATSTSGRDTQYF. CDR3 nucleotide sequence: TGTGCCACCAGCACAAGTGGAAGAGATACGCAGTATTTT.

The V and J genes are TRBV5-4 and TRBJ1-1; D is undetermined. CDR1 and CDR2 (germline): SGHNT, YYREEE (reference sequence). The CDR3 length is 14 residues. With 0 bases removed from V and 1 base from J, the gap between germline ends came to 7 bases. The CDR3 DNA is TGTGCCAGCAGCTTGGACCGGGCGAACACTGAAGCTTTCTTT. It codes for CASSLDRANTEAFF.

This clone occurred once. This sequence joins TRBV10-2 and TRBJ1-2; 7 bases line up with TRBD1. The CDR3 is made up of 12 amino acids. V shed 6 bases, J shed 4 bases, and the junction held 2 bases outside the gene matches. Germline CDR1 reads WSHSY; CDR2 reads SAAADI. The CDR3 DNA follows: TGCGCCAGCAGCCGGGACAGCTATGGCTACACCTTC. Protein: CASSRDSYGYTF.

This rearrangement joins TRBV11-2 to TRBJ1-2, with a weak D call TRBD1 (5 bases). The V gene lost 3 bases and the J gene lost 8 bases, with 13 bases spanning the gap. The CDR3 sequence is 13 residues long. From germline, CDR1 is SGHAT and CDR2 FQNNGV. As DNA, the CDR3 is TGTGCCAGCAGCTTCGCGGGACCCGAGGGCTACACCTTC. Translating gives CASSFAGPEGYTF.

In this sample, this clone turned up once. V usage is TRBV7-2 and J usage is TRBJ2-5; TRBD2 aligns across 10 bases. The germline gives CDR1 SGHTA, CDR2 FQGNSA. CDR3 size: 15 residues. Trimming at V came to 3 bases and at J to 1 base, leaving 2 bases not matched to a gene. CDR3 sequence: CASSLASGSQETQYF. In DNA, the CDR3 is TGTGCCAGCAGCTTGGCTAGCGGGAGCCAAGAGACCCAGTACTTC. The full variable domain, in which reference TRBV7-2 and TRBJ2-5 provide the parts outside the CDR3, is GAGVSQSPSNKVTEKGKDVELRCDPISGHTALYWYRQSLGQGLEFLIYFQGNSAPDKSGLPSDRFSAERTGGSVSTLTIQRTQQEDSAVYLCASSLASGSQETQYFGPGTRLLVL.

V and J are TRBV11-2 and TRBJ1-1; D call uncertain. Germline assignment: CDR1 SGHAT and CDR2 FQNNGV. Trimming cost V 5 bases and J 2 bases, with 3 bases left between them. The CDR3 is 11 residues long. CDR3 loop: CASSHNTEAFF. CDR3 DNA sequence: TGTGCCAGCAGCCATAACACTGAAGCTTTCTTT.

The table lists this clone with a count of one. J is TRBJ1-2 and V is TRBV27; D might be TRBD1 (6 bases). The CDR3 length is 15 residues. Per the germline V gene, CDR1 is MNHEY and CDR2 is SMNVEV (reference sequence). The V end lost 7 bases, the J end lost 3 bases, and 18 bases lay between the germline ends. CDR3 protein: CASTSGGAEDYGYTF. CDR3 nucleotides: TGTGCCAGCACCTCGGGGGGGGCGGAAGACTATGGCTACACCTTC.

The J gene is TRBJ2-1, the V gene TRBV28; D ambiguous. The CDR3 length is 12 residues. CDR1 and CDR2 from the germline V gene are MDHEN and SYDVKM. Trimming shortened V by 5 bases and J by 6 bases, and 8 bases separated the two germline ends. DNA of the CDR3: TGTGCCAGCAGTCCAAAATCCAATGAGCAGTTCTTC. Protein sequence: CASSPKSNEQFF.

The chain uses TRBV5-1 and TRBJ2-3; 9 bases match TRBD2. The germline gives CDR1 SGHRS, CDR2 YFSETQ. The CDR3 is 15 residues long. J gave up 7 bases and V 1 base, and 7 bases lay outside the gene matches. The CDR3: CASSLNSGSLNTQYF. CDR3 sequence (DNA): TGCGCCAGCAGCTTGAATAGCGGGAGTCTAAATACGCAGTATTTT.

The genes are TRBV27 and TRBJ1-1; TRBD1 aligns across 9 bases. The V and J ends lost 6 bases and 5 bases, in that order; junction bases with no gene match: 4. This CDR3 is built from 13 residues. Per the germline V gene, CDR1 is MNHEY and CDR2 is SMNVEV (reference sequence). The CDR3 DNA sequence: TGTGCCAGCAGAGAACAGGGGGCGACTGAAGCTTTCTTT. This codes for CASREQGATEAFF.

The CDR3 here is CASSSIYYEQFF. CDR3 coding DNA: TGTGCCAGCAGCTCCATCTATTATGAGCAGTTCTTC. The J gene is TRBJ2-1, the V gene TRBV7-2; the D is unclear. This CDR3 contains 12 residues. Looked up from germline, CDR1 is SGHTA and CDR2 is FQGNSA. V shed 4 bases and J shed 8 bases, with 9 bases lying between them.

The chain uses TRBV5-1 and TRBJ2-3; 10 bases are a match to TRBD2. Germline V gene sequence: CDR1 SGHRS, CDR2 YFSETQ. Germline trimming cut 1 base from V and 3 bases from J; bases unmatched to any gene: 8. CDR3 length: 17 amino acids. In nucleotides, the CDR3 is TGCGCCAGCAGCTTGAGGGGACTAGCGATTGAAACAGATACGCAGTATTTT. Its translation is CASSLRGLAIETDTQYF.